The next 17 T cell receptor beta chains were all read from a single sample in a study of T cells in Graves' hyperthyroidism and ophthalmopathy. TCR beta CDR3 region amplification was performed from RNA transcripts. The TCR CDR3 was amplified in a first-round RT-PCR using the HTBI primer set. One entry per CDR3 protein results from TCRdb running MiXCR on the multiplex PCR reads. The table lists 470,000 or so distinct CDR3 sequences, about 20% of them singletons. Sequencing input: blood. These receptors all come from a young man with Graves' hyperthyroidism.

This clonotype has at least ten counts. CDR3 DNA sequence: TGTGCCAGCAGCCCGCCCGACAGGGGAGGGTCCTACGAGCAGTACTTC. As protein: CASSPPDRGGSYEQYF. The V call is TRBV14, the J call TRBJ2-7; possible D gene TRBD1, 8 bases. CDR1 is SGHDN, CDR2 FVKESK, per germline. Trimming removed 4 bases at V and 1 base at J, with 17 bases between. CDR3 size: 16 residues.

In this sample, this clonotype turned up many times. The J gene is TRBJ1-5, the V gene TRBV12-3 or TRBV12-4, with 11 bases aligning to TRBD1. The CDR3 sequence is 16 residues long. V was pared by 6 bases and J by 1 base, with 5 bases of the junction left unmatched. CDR3 amino acids: CASSMDRGRSNQPQHF. As DNA, the CDR3 is TGTGCCAGCAGCATGGACAGGGGGCGAAGCAATCAGCCCCAGCATTTT.

This clonotype was seen repeatedly, ten times or more. This chain links TRBV28 with TRBJ2-7, with D possibly matching TRBD1 (5 bases). The V gene lost 5 bases and the J gene lost 0 bases, with 14 bases spanning the gap. The length of the CDR3 is 15 residues. CDR1 MDHEN and CDR2 SYDVKM come from the germline V gene. The CDR3: CASSHKGSSSYEQYF. The CDR3 DNA follows: TGTGCCAGCAGTCACAAGGGGTCGAGCTCCTACGAGCAGTACTTC.

This clonotype was seen a handful of times. The chain combines TRBV27 with TRBJ2-7, with D maybe TRBD2 (6 bases). CDR1 and CDR2 (germline): MNHEY, SMNVEV (reference sequence). The ends were cut back, 8 bases at V and 2 bases at J, with 13 bases in the middle. The CDR3 is made up of 13 amino acids. CDR3 sequence (DNA): TGTGCCAGCGGTCCTCGGGAGACCTACGAGCAGTACGTC. Protein: CASGPRETYEQYV.

This clonotype appeared a few times. The V gene is TRBV7-3, the J gene TRBJ2-2, with 10 bases matching TRBD1. CDR3 size: 15 residues. Per the germline V gene, CDR1 is SGHTA and CDR2 is FQGTGA. Trimming at V came to 5 bases and at J to 7 bases, leaving 7 bases not matched to a gene. The CDR3 loop reads CASSETTGGHGELFF. Here the CDR3 DNA reads TGTGCCAGCAGCGAAACGACAGGGGGCCACGGGGAGCTGTTTTTT.

The J gene is TRBJ2-5, the V gene TRBV5-4; a weak D match, TRBD1 (6 bases). Germline CDR1 and CDR2: SGHNT and YYREEE (reference sequence). The CDR3 has 15 residues. Trimming removed 3 bases at V and 1 base at J, with 13 bases between. This CDR3 reads CASSSSGQPQETQYF. CDR3 DNA: TGTGCCAGCAGCTCCTCCGGACAGCCCCAAGAGACCCAGTACTTC.

In this sample, this clonotype turned up many times. The J gene is TRBJ1-1, the V gene TRBV20-1, with TRBD1 as a possible D gene (5 bases). The germline V gene has CDR1 DFQATT and CDR2 SNEGSKA (reference sequence). The CDR3 length is 12 residues. The CDR3 DNA sequence: TGCCGGCCGCGGGGGTGGGGTACTGAAGCTTTCTTT. Translation: CRPRGWGTEAFF.

A remark on this clonotype: A single base separates this from a much larger clone, so it may be a read error. This CDR3 fails to terminate in the conserved phenylalanine or tryptophan, so it likely reflects a read error. The chain carries TRBV28 and TRBJ1-3, with TRBD1 as a possible D gene (5 bases). V dropped 6 bases and J dropped 2 bases, with 14 bases sitting between them. CDR1 and CDR2 (germline): MDHEN, SYDVKM. The CDR3 totals 15 residues. In DNA, the CDR3 is TGTGCCAGCAGCGAACCAGGGAGGACTGGAAACACCATATATTAT. It is translated as CASSEPGRTGNTIYY.

This clonotype was recorded at least ten times. The chain has TRBV6-5 and TRBJ2-2; D perhaps matches TRBD1 (6 bases). CDR3 length: 15 residues. V was shortened by 2 bases and J by 3 bases, with 10 bases between the two germline ends. The V gene's germline CDR1 is MNHEY and CDR2 SVGAGI. Here the CDR3 reads CASSYTGQHTGELFF. CDR3 nucleotide sequence: TGTGCCAGCAGTTACACCGGACAGCACACCGGGGAGCTGTTTTTT.

This clonotype came up many times. V gene TRBV27 combines with J gene TRBJ1-5; D is undetermined. V was pared by 6 bases and J by 2 bases, with 11 bases between. Looked up from germline, CDR1 is MNHEY and CDR2 is SMNVEV (reference sequence). The CDR3 contains 14 residues. DNA of the CDR3: TGTGCCAGCAGCCCTCTCGGTGGCAATCAGCCCCAGCATTTT. Its protein is CASSPLGGNQPQHF.

This clonotype was observed many times. The V gene is TRBV6-6, the J gene TRBJ1-1; D might be TRBD1 (5 bases). From germline, CDR1 is MNHNY and CDR2 SVGAGI (reference sequence). The ends were cut back, 11 bases at V and 0 bases at J, with 19 bases in the middle. The CDR3 covers 15 residues. The CDR3 is CAGRSGGGMNTEAFF. The CDR3 nucleotides are TGTGCCGGCCGTTCCGGGGGAGGGATGAACACTGAAGCTTTCTTT.

This clonotype was seen at least ten times. V is TRBV12-3 or TRBV12-4 and J is TRBJ2-5, with 7 bases fitting TRBD1. The CDR3 sequence is 13 residues long. J was trimmed by 5 bases and V by 5 bases; bases with no gene match: 5. The CDR3 DNA follows: TGTGCCAGCAGTCCCGGGACAGCGGAGACCCAGTACTTC. It codes for CASSPGTAETQYF.

This clonotype has only a few counts. The chain joins TRBV12-3 or TRBV12-4 to TRBJ2-7, with TRBD1 matching 7 bases. V dropped 5 bases and J dropped 7; count of bases not matched to a gene: 14. This CDR3 spans 15 amino acids. The CDR3 is CASSRGQQGIEEQYF. The CDR3 DNA follows: TGTGCCAGCAGTCGGGGACAGCAAGGGATAGAAGAGCAGTACTTC.

This clonotype was picked up many times. The V and J genes are TRBV6-1 and TRBJ1-6; a possible D gene is TRBD1 (6 bases). The V end was cut by 0 bases, the J end by 8 bases, with 11 bases between. This CDR3 comprises 15 residues. Germline CDR1 reads MNHNS; CDR2 reads SASEGT. The CDR3 reads CASSEAGGRDSPLHF. The CDR3 nucleotides read TGTGCCAGCAGTGAAGCGGGGGGGCGGGATTCACCCCTCCACTTT.

The sample holds many counts of this clonotype. This chain connects TRBV12-3 or TRBV12-4 to TRBJ1-3, with D unresolved. V was clipped by 1 base and J by 6 bases, with 16 bases between them. This CDR3 is 16 amino acids long. CDR3 loop: CASSLELGSITNTIYF. DNA of the CDR3: TGTGCCAGCAGTTTAGAGCTTGGATCCATCACAAACACCATATATTTT.

This clonotype was seen ten or more times. The gene calls are TRBV10-3 and TRBJ1-1; 9 positions match TRBD1. Trimming removed 8 bases from V and 3 bases from J; junction bases left unmatched: 7. The CDR3 consists of 14 residues. Germline CDR1 reads ENHRY; CDR2 reads SYGVKD. The CDR3: CAIGGTGRDTEAFF. DNA of the CDR3: TGTGCCATCGGTGGGACAGGGAGAGACACTGAAGCTTTCTTT.

This clonotype was recorded many times. The chain combines TRBV19 with TRBJ1-4; 10 bases are shared with TRBD1. This CDR3 has 13 amino acids. Trimming took 10 bases from V and 7 from J; bases not matched to a gene: 6. In germline, CDR1 is LNHDA, CDR2 SQIVND (reference sequence). CDR3 sequence: CATGQGEVEKLFF. The CDR3 DNA follows: TGTGCCACCGGACAGGGGGAGGTTGAAAAACTGTTTTTT.